This T cell receptor beta chain was captured in a study of T cell responses to AZD1222 COVID-19 vaccine (dated by TCRdb to 2020 to 2023). Background on the whole study: A total of about 230 trial participants underwent TCR sequencing, of whom around 200 received two doses of AZD1222 and 26 received two doses of the MenACWY control vaccine. Trial participants were enrolled by age into subgroups of 18-55, 56-69 and 70-plus years, and around 150, 28 and 57 TCR-sequenced participants, respectively, were included in these subgroups.

In the case of this clone: Its specific antigen is unknown. No base quality information exists; no much larger clone differs at one position.

The CDR3 regions of human TCRbeta chains were subjected to immunosequencing. The source study handled its data this way. TCRs in the repertoires were compared against a reference library of SARS-CoV-2-specific TCRs that had been generated with the MIRA antigen-specificity platform. Breadth was defined as the fraction of unique TCRs that were SARS-CoV-2-associated. Depth was defined as the fraction of total T cells that were SARS-CoV-2-associated. Each spike-specific TCR was assigned to its reactive spike region and to a CD4 or CD8 class using the MIRA data. Log10-transformed breadth and depth values were compared by one-way ANOVA with Sidak's multiple comparisons tests. TCRdb's version of the immuneACCESS table is confined to in-frame rearrangements and falls short of the full clone set. An unresolved V gene accounts for under half of the shortfall where checked; the remainder is of unknown origin. V, J and clone size are taken as reported in that table, and D and trimming were inferred from the DNA itself. In all, the sample holds 150,000 to 200,000 clones, and roughly 94% of those were seen once. The top ten clonotypes cover about 1% of the sample.

What the work shows at the level of the full study, not this receptor alone: Reportedly, almost half of the unique spike-specific TCRs recognized epitopes lying outside the regions that are mutated in the B.1.351 and B.1.1.7 variants. Most participants were white British and females outnumbered males, and the authors suggested that clonal diversity may have been underestimated. After two AZD1222 doses, both the breadth and the depth of spike-specific TCRs were significantly higher than at day 0 and than in MenACWY recipients. The 56-69-year group was small, and its depth increase did not reach significance, likely because of low power. Because no samples from the day 14 peak response were available, repertoires could be characterized only after the peak T cell response. Only a handful of AZD1222 recipients were SARS-CoV-2 seropositive at baseline, limiting conclusions about previously exposed vaccinees. CD4 TCRs associated with the vaccine covered the entire spike protein, and the dominant responses were in regions 160-218 and 743-854.

V lost 2 bases and J lost 2 bases, and the count of bases not matched to a germline gene is 5. CDR1 and CDR2, per the germline V gene (reference sequence), are MNHNY and SVGAGI. The CDR3 contains 15 residues, cysteine and phenylalanine counted. Solely the CDR3 DNA is kept, with 45 bases framed from the first base. The sample's time point, from its label and the paper: about 28 days (+/-7) after the second vaccine dose. AZD1222 recipients given second doses at about 4 weeks or at about 12 weeks were pooled, since spike-specific TCR depth and breadth were not found to differ between the two schedules. The vaccinee samples were drawn from two UK trials, COV001 and COV002, one of which was a single-blind randomized controlled phase 2/3 trial testing AZD1222 (ChAdOx1 nCoV-19) in healthy adults. For TCRbeta chain sequencing, PBMC samples were collected from trial participants at day 0 and at day 28 after the second dose.

Rearrangement joined TRBV6-6 to TRBJ2-7, and 8 junctional nucleotides match TRBD1. Sequenced here: peripheral blood, sampled 28 days after the second AZD1222 dose. The receptor was isolated from an adult who received the AZD1222 COVID-19 vaccine. The CDR3 amino acid sequence is: CASSYPAGQAYEQYF. The DNA sequence is TGTGCCAGCAGTTACCCGGCGGGACAGGCCTACGAGCAGTACTTC.